The entry below describes one T cell receptor beta chain. This table comes from immunoSEQ multiplex PCR, and its TCRdb copy is limited to in-frame clones, with some not included. The profile shows fewer than 50,000 clones, around 88% of them singletons. These data belong to a study of blood T cell repertoires in COVID-19. Looking at the study overall: In each case, the material was cDNA or gDNA derived from T cells, B-cell-depleted T cells, or PBMCs.

The receptor was isolated from a woman older than 75 with active or convalescent COVID-19. The sequencing sample was made of peripheral blood.

The CDR3 DNA reads TGTGCCAGCAGTCGACAGGGGGCTGGAAACACCATATATTTT. It specifies CASSRQGAGNTIYF. The chain links TRBV28 to TRBJ1-3; 9 bases agree with TRBD1. Germline-derived CDR1 and CDR2 are MDHEN and SYDVKM. The CDR3 spans 14 residues. V lost 5 bases, J lost 2 bases, and 1 base stayed unmatched.